This T cell receptor (beta chain) was profiled in a study of beta chain features in type 1 diabetes. TCRB transcripts that were expressed got sequenced, as all of the isolated RNA had been reverse transcribed. Clones were read by immunoSEQ multiplex PCR, and TCRdb kept only the in-frame ones, dropping some. The repertoire holds about 650,000 clones, 9.5% to 15% seen once, with more than 0.09% in the top ten. For this clone: The antigen is unknown.

Broader study findings: Type 1 diabetes patients had TCRB CDR3s that were shorter (moderately but significantly so) in all four CD4+ subsets.

The junction had 13 bases not matched to a gene; V was cut back by 5 bases and J by 6 bases. There are 15 residues in the CDR3. Germline V gives CDR1 MNHEY, CDR2 SVGAGI. This rearrangement joins TRBV6-5 to TRBJ2-7, with 7 bases fitting TRBD1. Sequencing input: naive CD4+ T cells from blood. The TCR sequence derives from a man aged 30-40 years with type 1 diabetes. Here the CDR3 reads CASSNTGVSISEQYF. In DNA form, the CDR3 reads TGTGCCAGCAGTAACACAGGGGTATCGATCTCCGAGCAGTACTTC.